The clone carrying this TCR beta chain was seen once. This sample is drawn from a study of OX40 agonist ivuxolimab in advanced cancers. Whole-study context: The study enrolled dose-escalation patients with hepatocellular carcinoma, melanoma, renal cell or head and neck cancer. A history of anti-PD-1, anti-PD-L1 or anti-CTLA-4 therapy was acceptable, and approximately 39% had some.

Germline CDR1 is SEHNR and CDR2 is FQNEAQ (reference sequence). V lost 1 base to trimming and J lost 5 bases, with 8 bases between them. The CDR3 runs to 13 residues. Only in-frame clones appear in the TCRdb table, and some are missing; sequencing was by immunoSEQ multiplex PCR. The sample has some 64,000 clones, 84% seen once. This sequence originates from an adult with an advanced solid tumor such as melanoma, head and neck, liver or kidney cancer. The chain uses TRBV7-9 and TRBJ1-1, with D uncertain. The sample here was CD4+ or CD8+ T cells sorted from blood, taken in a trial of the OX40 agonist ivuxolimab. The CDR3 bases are TGTGCCAGCAGCTTAGGGGCGGAAACTGAAGCTTTCTTT. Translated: CASSLGAETEAFF.